This T cell receptor beta chain was recorded in a study of shared clonotypes between healthy human individuals. Points from the study as a whole: Rarefaction analysis demonstrated incomplete sorted-subset sequencing notwithstanding large depth. Generation probability values for non-shared clonotypes were lower than those for clonotypes shared by all four donors.

This clone appeared once. Antigen specificity is unknown. The data were produced by immunoSEQ multiplex PCR, yet TCRdb's version contains in-frame clones alone and is incomplete. In the table there are hundreds of thousands of clones, about 95% of which are singletons. Terminally differentiated effector memory CD45RA+ cells were excluded by CCR7 positive selection of CD45RO-negative cells. The CDR3 is 16 amino acids. From germline, CDR1 is SEHNR and CDR2 FQNEAQ (reference sequence). Trimming removed 4 bases from V and 0 bases from J; junction bases left unmatched: 6. The specimen sequenced was naive CD8+ T cells sorted from blood. The receptor was isolated from a woman aged 25 to 45 in good health. The chain employs TRBV7-9 and TRBJ2-3, with 8 nucleotides matching TRBD2. CDR3 nucleotides: TGTGCCAGCAGCTCTACTAGCGGACCAAGCACAGATACGCAGTATTTT. This gives the protein CASSSTSGPSTDTQYF.